This record looks at one T cell receptor beta chain sequence and its context. As originally analysed: It was from reference gene primer amplification that nucleated cell counts were estimated. The table came from immunoSEQ multiplex PCR; TCRdb's copy has only in-frame clones and leaves some out. V, J and clone size are those of that table, while D and trimming were read from the DNA. The sample includes about 95,000 clones, 89% seen only once; the top ten take 3% to 4%. With 0 bases clipped from V and 4 bases from J, the junction kept 5 bases outside the gene matches. Germline CDR1 and CDR2: MDHEN and SYDVKM. The CDR3 is 16 residues long. The data stem from a study of blood T cell repertoires in COVID-19.

The TCR sequence derives from a woman in her 70s with acute or convalescent COVID-19. The sample consisted of peripheral blood. This sequence joins TRBV28 and TRBJ2-2; 7 nucleotides line up with TRBD1. CDR3 loop: CASSLWDRMSTGELFF. The CDR3 DNA reads as TGTGCCAGCAGTTTATGGGACAGGATGAGCACCGGGGAGCTGTTTTTT.